These 14 T cell receptor beta chains share one sample of origin, sequenced in a study of synovial regulatory T cells in juvenile arthritis. Sequencing used immunoSEQ multiplex PCR; TCRdb keeps in-frame clones, though not all of them. The sample spans around 8,000 clones; the ten largest clones claim approximately 1.8%. The sample comprised Treg cells from blood. Subset reported: remaining (HLA-DR-negative) circulating blood Treg cells. Receptors were obtained from a donor aged 2-35 years with juvenile idiopathic arthritis.

This chain connects TRBV6-5 to TRBJ1-2; TCRdb indicates TRBD1, and absent DNA this call remains unverified. Germline CDR1 MNHEY, CDR2 SVGAGI. CDR3 length: 14 residues. This entry has no DNA. The CDR3 here is CASSYLTGGYGYTF.

The chain is built from TRBV4-3 and TRBJ2-1; TCRdb selects TRBD1, and the lack of DNA leaves this call unchecked. Germline-derived CDR1 and CDR2 are LGHNA and YSLEER. CDR3 length equals 12 residues. No DNA is listed. The CDR3: CASSHIGGEQFF.

This clone is deemed medium-sized by its frequency. V and J are TRBV7-9 and TRBJ1-4. The length of the CDR3 is 15 residues. DNA is not recorded here. Germline loops: CDR1 SEHNR, CDR2 FQNEAQ (reference sequence). CDR3 residues: CASSPVEGLGEKLFF.

This clone shows up as medium-sized by frequency. J is TRBJ1-2 and V is TRBV5-1; TCRdb selects TRBD1, and the lack of DNA leaves this call unchecked. CDR1 is SGHRS, CDR2 YFSETQ, per germline. This CDR3 region has 16 residues. Only the protein is on record. This chain's CDR3 is CASSPGSRGFNYGYTF.

The CDR3: CASSSGTGNQPQHF. V gene TRBV5-6 combines with J gene TRBJ1-5; with no DNA, the TCRdb D assignment of TRBD1 cannot be verified. The CDR3 runs to 14 residues. The DNA is unrecorded. Germline CDR1 and CDR2: SGHDT and YYEEEE.

In terms of frequency, this clone is medium-sized. The rearrangement links TRBV7-6 to TRBJ2-7; lacking DNA, the TRBD1 call made by TCRdb goes unchecked. The CDR3 extends over 12 amino acids. The coding DNA is unavailable. Germline CDR1 reads SGHVS; CDR2 reads FNYEAQ. CDR3 region: CASSPTGYEQYF.

V gene TRBV6-5 combines with J gene TRBJ2-7; TCRdb reports TRBD2, a call that lacks DNA to check it against. The CDR3 spans 16 residues. The protein alone is recorded here. The germline CDR1 and CDR2 sequences are MNHEY and SVGAGI. The CDR3 loop reads CASSYGGRGSSYEQYF.

V usage is TRBV30 and J usage is TRBJ1-1; TCRdb returns TRBD1, unconfirmable since there is no DNA. The V gene's germline CDR1 is GTSNPN and CDR2 SVGIG (reference sequence). The CDR3 covers 13 residues. DNA was not recorded. CDR3 sequence reads: CASEGVRGTEAFF.

The chain joins TRBV6-1 to TRBJ1-1. Germline assignment: CDR1 MNHNS and CDR2 SASEGT. The CDR3 totals 13 residues. The protein alone is recorded here. The CDR3 sequence: CASSETGRIEAFF.

J is TRBJ2-7 and V is TRBV7-8; the D gene TCRdb calls, TRBD1, cannot be checked with no DNA. The CDR3 sequence is 15 residues long. No DNA sequence was recorded. Germline lookup yields CDR1 SGHVS and CDR2 FQNEAQ. This CDR3 is CASSRGQGETYEQYF.

Measured by frequency, this clone is medium-sized. The rearrangement links TRBV18 to TRBJ1-3; there is no DNA to check the TCRdb D call of TRBD1. The germline gives CDR1 KGHSH, CDR2 LQKENI. The CDR3 length is 16 residues. Only the protein is on record. CDR3 region: CASSPVDRGAGNTIYF. Combining the CDR3 with reference TRBV18 and TRBJ1-3 gives the whole variable domain NAGVMQNPRHLVRRRGQEARLRCSPMKGHSHVYWYRQLPEEGLKFMVYLQKENIIDESGMPKERFSAEFPKEGPSILRIQQVVRGDSAAYFCASSPVDRGAGNTIYFGEGSWLTVV.

According to its frequency, this clone is medium-sized (0.01 to 0.1%). This chain connects TRBV20-1 to TRBJ2-3. CDR3 length: 11 residues. No DNA is listed. The V gene's germline CDR1 is DFQATT and CDR2 SNEGSKA (reference sequence). CDR3 region: CSARDRGSYYF.

This rearrangement joins TRBV6-5 to TRBJ1-1. The germline V gene encodes CDR1 MNHEY and CDR2 SVGAGI. This CDR3 is built from 14 residues. Only the protein is on record. This CDR3 reads CAAWVRGRHTEAFF.

The CDR3 loop is CASSLGAGQPQHF. The V and J genes are TRBV11-2 and TRBJ1-5. This CDR3 is built from 13 residues. DNA was not recorded. Germline-derived CDR1 and CDR2 are SGHAT and FQNNGV.